What follows are 32 T cell receptor beta chains derived from one specimen sequenced in a study of graft-versus-host responses after intestinal transplantation. Lymphocytes from graft epithelium and lamina propria were isolated. Clones were sequenced by immunoSEQ multiplex PCR, and TCRdb holds only the in-frame ones, with some missing. Found here are about 18,000 clones, 82% of them singletons; the top ten hold approximately 5.1%. The sample consisted of ileum tissue, taken 17 days after transplant. Every receptor here comes from a human patient who received an intestinal transplant, so some T cells may come from the graft donor.

The rearrangement links TRBV5-6 to TRBJ2-2, with 7 nucleotides matching TRBD1. The CDR3 consists of 17 residues. Per the germline V gene, CDR1 is SGHDT and CDR2 is YYEEEE. V lost 4 bases, J lost 4 bases, and 13 bases stayed unmatched. The CDR3 loop is CASSADRELGGTGELFF. CDR3 DNA: TGTGCCAGCAGCGCTGACAGGGAACTCGGTGGCACCGGGGAGCTGTTTTTT.

The rearrangement links TRBV27 to TRBJ2-3, with D possibly TRBD2 on 6 matching bases. The germline V gene has CDR1 MNHEY and CDR2 SMNVEV (reference sequence). V lost 5 bases to trimming and J lost 0 bases, with 15 bases between them. This CDR3 has 16 amino acids. Here the CDR3 DNA reads TGTGCCAGCAGTCCACAAGTAGCGGTTAGCACAGATACGCAGTATTTT. Translation: CASSPQVAVSTDTQYF.

The chain joins TRBV28 to TRBJ1-3, with a weak D call TRBD1 (5 bases). Germline CDR1 MDHEN, CDR2 SYDVKM. V was pared by 6 bases and J by 2 bases, with 14 bases between. CDR3 length: 15 amino acids. CDR3 loop: CASRLPGPPGNTIYF. In nucleotides, the CDR3 is TGTGCCAGCAGATTACCGGGACCCCCTGGAAACACCATATATTTT.

The CDR3 DNA reads TGCGCCAGCAGCTTCCGACCACACGGAGCCTACGAGCAGTACTTC. This sequence encodes CASSFRPHGAYEQYF. The chain is built from TRBV5-1 and TRBJ2-7; D ambiguous. Germline V CDR1 and CDR2: SGHRS, YFSETQ. This CDR3 is built from 15 residues. V was cut by 2 bases and J by 2 bases, with 14 bases left in between.

The rearrangement links TRBV5-4 to TRBJ1-1; D not certain. Between the trimmed V and J ends, which lost 4 bases and 0 bases, there was a span of 16 bases. This CDR3 spans 16 amino acids. CDR1 and CDR2 (germline): SGHNT, YYREEE (reference sequence). In DNA form, the CDR3 reads TGTGCCAGCAGCCCGGGGTTGGGAGAAGTGAACACTGAAGCTTTCTTT. It specifies CASSPGLGEVNTEAFF.

This chain uses TRBV27 with TRBJ2-7; D gene ambiguous. This CDR3 has 15 amino acids. Germline CDR1 is MNHEY and CDR2 is SMNVEV (reference sequence). V was shortened by 3 bases and J by 0 bases, with 12 bases between the two germline ends. The CDR3 is CASSLTDHYSYEQYF. CDR3 DNA sequence: TGTGCCAGCAGTTTGACGGACCATTACTCCTACGAGCAGTACTTC.

The chain recombines TRBV11-3 with TRBJ1-1, with no clear D. The length of the CDR3 is 13 residues. Trimming cost V 5 bases and J 1 base, with 8 bases left between them. Germline CDR1 SGHNT, CDR2 YENEEA. CDR3 in amino acids: CASSLQRNTEAFF. The CDR3 DNA follows: TGTGCCAGCAGCCTACAGAGGAACACTGAAGCTTTCTTT.

This clone was seen only a few times. Here the CDR3 reads CASSQVGTSGYEQYF. The CDR3 region has the DNA TGTGCCAGCAGCCAAGTAGGGACTAGCGGCTACGAGCAGTACTTC. The V gene is TRBV4-2, the J gene TRBJ2-7, with 11 bases that match TRBD2. Trimming at V came to 1 base and at J to 3 bases, leaving 2 bases not matched to a gene. This CDR3 has 15 residues. Germline-derived CDR1 and CDR2 are LGHNA and YNFKEQ.

The chain has TRBV30 and TRBJ1-2; 7 positions agree with TRBD1. The germline V gene encodes CDR1 GTSNPN and CDR2 SVGIG (reference sequence). J lost 6 bases, V lost 5 bases, and 9 bases had no gene match. CDR3 size: 13 residues. The CDR3 sequence: CAWYIGGWDGYTF. The DNA of the CDR3 is TGTGCCTGGTACATAGGGGGCTGGGATGGCTACACCTTC. Combining the CDR3 with reference TRBV30 and TRBJ1-2 gives the whole variable domain SQTIHQWPATLVQPVGSPLSLECTVEGTSNPNLYWYRQAAGRGLQLLFYSVGIGQISSEVPQNLSASRPQDRQFILSSKKLLLSDSGFYLCAWYIGGWDGYTFGSGTRLTVV.

This clone was seen only once. V and J are TRBV13 and TRBJ1-2; no clear D gene. The CDR3 totals 13 residues. With 3 bases removed from V and 1 base from J, the gap between germline ends came to 6 bases. Germline V CDR1 and CDR2: PRHDT, FYEKMQ (reference sequence). The CDR3 coding sequence is TGTGCCAGCAGCTTTGGTCGTAACTATGGCTACACCTTC. Translated: CASSFGRNYGYTF.

The chain has TRBV4-2 and TRBJ2-7, with 7 bases aligning to TRBD2. The germline gives CDR1 LGHNA, CDR2 YNFKEQ. With 3 bases clipped from V and 4 bases from J, the junction kept 12 bases outside the gene matches. The CDR3 consists of 16 residues. CDR3 residues: CASSHIPGGSEYEQYF. DNA of the CDR3: TGTGCCAGCAGCCATATTCCAGGCGGGAGTGAATACGAGCAGTACTTC.

This chain uses TRBV5-1 with TRBJ1-2; the D gene is possibly TRBD1 (6 bases). Looked up from germline, CDR1 is SGHRS and CDR2 is YFSETQ. The V end lost 0 bases, the J end lost 7 bases, and 16 bases lay between the germline ends. This CDR3 is 15 amino acids long. CDR3 bases: TGCGCCAGCAGCTTGGAGGGTGGACAGCAGCTTGGCTACACCTTC. Amino acids: CASSLEGGQQLGYTF.

Notes on this clone: This sample includes further DNA sequences coding for the same CDR3. The chain is built from TRBV19 and TRBJ2-7; the D call may be TRBD1 or TRBD2 (8 bases each). This CDR3 is built from 15 residues. V lost 6 bases to trimming and J lost 3 bases, with 18 bases between them. CDR1 is LNHDA and CDR2 is SQIVND in the germline V gene (reference sequence). The CDR3 DNA reads as TGTGCCAGTAGCCCGGGAGGGACAGGAGACTACGAGCAGTACTTC. The encoded protein is CASSPGGTGDYEQYF.

This clone showed up just once. The V call is TRBV5-4, the J call TRBJ2-4; perhaps TRBD1 as D (6 bases). This CDR3 is 14 amino acids long. V was shortened by 3 bases and J by 4 bases, with 11 bases between the two germline ends. Germline V gives CDR1 SGHNT, CDR2 YYREEE (reference sequence). The CDR3 sequence: CASSSRDKKNIQYF. The CDR3 bases are TGTGCCAGCAGCTCCCGGGACAAAAAAAACATTCAGTACTTC.

This chain joins TRBV5-1 and TRBJ2-3; 10 bases are shared with TRBD2. V was pared by 8 bases and J by 2 bases, with 5 bases of the junction left unmatched. This CDR3 has 14 amino acids. Germline V gene lookup returns CDR1 SGHRS and CDR2 YFSETQ. The CDR3 DNA is TGCGCCAGTCAGACTAGCGGGTACACAGATACGCAGTATTTT. It yields the protein CASQTSGYTDTQYF.

For the CDR3, the DNA is TGTGCCAGCAGCCAGGGGGGGGGCGGGGAGCTGTTTTTT. It encodes CASSQGGGGELFF. The V gene is TRBV4-2, the J gene TRBJ2-2; 7 nucleotides align to TRBD2. There are 13 residues in the CDR3. V gave up 3 bases and J gave up 7 bases; unmatched junction bases: 2. Germline CDR1 is LGHNA and CDR2 is YNFKEQ.

In its sample, this clone was seen a few times. The chain joins TRBV13 to TRBJ1-1, with D maybe TRBD1 (5 bases). V shed 5 bases and J shed 0 bases, with 16 bases lying between them. The CDR3 has 16 amino acids. In germline, CDR1 is PRHDT, CDR2 FYEKMQ (reference sequence). The CDR3 loop is CASSPQGMGMNTEAFF. The CDR3 DNA is TGTGCCAGCAGCCCCCAGGGCATGGGGATGAACACTGAAGCTTTCTTT.

The genes are TRBV7-8 and TRBJ2-5; perhaps TRBD2 as D (5 bases). This CDR3 contains 16 residues. Germline CDR1 is SGHVS and CDR2 is FQNEAQ. Between the trimmed V and J ends, which lost 1 base and 5 bases, there was a span of 17 bases. The chain's CDR3 is CASSLGGWRRWETQYF. In DNA form, the CDR3 reads TGTGCCAGCAGCTTAGGCGGGTGGCGCCGATGGGAGACCCAGTACTTC.

In its sample, this clone was seen once. V and J are TRBV27 and TRBJ1-2; unclear D gene. Trimming removed 2 bases at V and 8 bases at J, with 15 bases between. CDR3 length: 14 amino acids. Germline CDR1 reads MNHEY; CDR2 reads SMNVEV (reference sequence). The CDR3 region is CASSLTGGVGGYTF. The CDR3 DNA sequence: TGTGCCAGCAGTTTAACGGGTGGGGTGGGGGGCTACACCTTC.

This rearrangement joins TRBV11-3 to TRBJ2-1; 10 nucleotides match TRBD2. CDR3 length: 18 residues. Germline CDR1 is SGHNT and CDR2 is YENEEA. V was pared by 0 bases and J by 4 bases, with 9 bases of the junction left unmatched. The CDR3 spells CASSLEEERTSGYNEQFF. The CDR3 DNA follows: TGTGCCAGCAGCTTAGAGGAGGAGAGGACTAGCGGTTACAATGAGCAGTTCTTC.

V and J are TRBV4-1 and TRBJ1-1, with no clear D. The CDR3 is made up of 14 amino acids. In germline, CDR1 is MGHRA, CDR2 YSYEKL. Trimming pared 3 bases from V and 3 bases from J, leaving 11 bases between. CDR3 protein: CASSQGGWDTEAFF. CDR3 coding DNA: TGCGCCAGCAGCCAGGGAGGGTGGGACACTGAAGCTTTCTTT.

V usage is TRBV7-9 and J usage is TRBJ2-7, with D possibly being TRBD2 (5 bases). Germline V gene data show CDR1 as SEHNR and CDR2 as FQNEAQ (reference sequence). This CDR3 region has 14 residues. Trimming stripped 1 base from V and 0 bases from J, with 7 bases between. CDR3 region: CASSLGTSSYEQYF. CDR3 sequence (DNA): TGTGCCAGCAGCTTAGGAACTAGCTCCTACGAGCAGTACTTC.

V usage is TRBV9 and J usage is TRBJ1-2; the D is unclear. V lost 3 bases and J lost 4, with 13 bases in between. CDR3 length equals 14 residues. Germline CDR1 is SGDLS and CDR2 is YYNGEE. The CDR3, as DNA: TGTGCCAGCAGCGGGAGGGCTCGGGCCTATGGCTACACCTTC. Its protein is CASSGRARAYGYTF.

For this clone: One end of the junction varies from germline; a read error may be responsible. The same CDR3 also results from other DNA sequences found in this sample. DNA for the CDR3: TGTGCCAGCAGACTTTTTGCAACCAATGAAAAACTGTTTTTT. Amino acid sequence: CASRLFATNEKLFF. This chain connects TRBV28 to TRBJ1-4; D gene unclear. The CDR3 spans 14 residues. Germline CDR1 is MDHEN and CDR2 is SYDVKM.

The rearrangement joins TRBV7-9 to TRBJ1-2, with D possibly TRBD1 on 5 matching bases. This CDR3 comprises 14 residues. Germline lookup yields CDR1 SEHNR and CDR2 FQNEAQ (reference sequence). Trimming stripped 4 bases from V and 2 bases from J, with 11 bases between. CDR3 coding DNA: TGTGCCAGCAGCTGGGGGGACTCAAACTATGGCTACACCTTC. The encoded protein is CASSWGDSNYGYTF. The full variable domain, rest sourced from reference TRBV7-9 and TRBJ1-2, is DTGVSQNPRHKITKRGQNVTFRCDPISEHNRLYWYRQTLGQGPEFLTYFQNEAQLEKSRLLSDRFSAERPKGSFSTLEIQRTEQGDSAMYLCASSWGDSNYGYTFGSGTRLTVV.

This clone was observed a few times. The V and J genes are TRBV23-1 and TRBJ1-1, with unresolved D. TRBV23-1 is marked as an open reading frame, function uncertain. V lost 6 bases and J 1 base, leaving 6 bases between the germline ends. The CDR3 sequence is 12 residues long. Here the CDR3 reads CASRTRNTEAFF. In nucleotides, the CDR3 is TGCGCCAGCAGGACAAGGAACACTGAAGCTTTCTTT.

This chain connects TRBV6-5 to TRBJ2-2; D remains ambiguous. There are 14 residues in the CDR3. Trimming shortened V by 6 bases and J by 5 bases, and 13 bases separated the two germline ends. CDR1 is MNHEY and CDR2 is SVGAGI in the germline V gene. The CDR3 protein is CASSEFDRTGELFF. CDR3 in DNA: TGTGCCAGCAGCGAATTCGACCGTACCGGGGAGCTGTTTTTT.

On this clone: Additional DNA sequences in this sample encode the identical CDR3. The chain is built from TRBV13 and TRBJ2-1; TRBD2 is a possible D gene (6 bases). The CDR3 consists of 17 residues. Trimming pared 4 bases from V and 10 bases from J, leaving 26 bases between. Germline V CDR1 and CDR2: PRHDT, FYEKMQ (reference sequence). CDR3 loop: CASSSTQLAGGPGEQFF. In nucleotides, the CDR3 is TGTGCCAGCAGCTCCACTCAACTAGCAGGAGGGCCCGGGGAGCAGTTCTTC.

This clone was counted a few times. The rearrangement links TRBV2 to TRBJ1-5; D possibly corresponds to TRBD1 (6 bases). Germline CDR1 is SNHLY and CDR2 is FYNNEI. The germline V and J ends were trimmed by 3 bases and 0 bases, with 15 bases remaining between them. The length of the CDR3 is 17 residues. Written as DNA, the CDR3 is TGTGCCAGCAGTGAGGGGTCAGGGGTTTATAGCAATCAGCCCCAGCATTTT. Protein: CASSEGSGVYSNQPQHF.

This clone was recorded once. V is TRBV13 and J is TRBJ1-1; D gene uncertain. Trimming pared 8 bases from V and 4 bases from J, leaving 11 bases between. The length of the CDR3 is 12 residues. The V gene's germline CDR1 is PRHDT and CDR2 FYEKMQ (reference sequence). The CDR3 coding sequence is TGTGCCAGCTCGCGCTGGGGCACTGAAGCTTTCTTT. This gives the protein CASSRWGTEAFF. The full variable domain, completed using reference TRBV13 and TRBJ1-1, is AAGVIQSPRHLIKEKRETATLKCYPIPRHDTVYWYQQGPGQDPQFLISFYEKMQSDKGSIPDRFSAQQFSDYHSELNMSSLELGDSALYFCASSRWGTEAFFGQGTRLTVV.

The chain combines TRBV28 with TRBJ2-1; D remains unclear. Germline assignment: CDR1 MDHEN and CDR2 SYDVKM. Trimming took 2 bases from V and 6 from J, leaving 14 bases between them. The CDR3 loop spans 15 amino acids. This chain's CDR3 is CASSLEDLLSNEQFF. The CDR3 nucleotides read TGTGCCAGCAGTTTAGAGGATCTCCTGAGCAATGAGCAGTTCTTC. Combining the CDR3 with reference TRBV28 and TRBJ2-1 gives the whole variable domain DVKVTQSSRYLVKRTGEKVFLECVQDMDHENMFWYRQDPGLGLRLIYFSYDVKMKEKGDIPEGYSVSREKKERFSLILESASTNQTSMYLCASSLEDLLSNEQFFGPGTRLTVL.

This chain connects TRBV4-1 to TRBJ2-1; 10 positions agree with TRBD2. Trimming took 2 bases from V and 9 from J; bases not matched to a gene: 4. The length of the CDR3 is 14 residues. CDR1 and CDR2 (germline): MGHRA, YSYEKL. DNA for the CDR3: TGCGCCAGCAGCCAACTACTAGCGGGGAGTGAGCAGTTCTTC. Translating it yields CASSQLLAGSEQFF.